This T cell receptor (beta chain) was sequenced in a study of regulatory T cells in long-lasting Graves disease. Study-wide results and limits: Preferential use of TRBV28, TRBJ1-2 and TRBJ2-5 was seen in persistent disease.

Time point described: newly diagnosed GD, antithyroid drugs for less than 3 months. With RNA extracted from PBMCs as input, the TCR library was made. This clonotype has ten or more counts. The target antigen is unknown. This CDR3 has 17 residues. V shed 1 base and J shed 5 bases, with 17 bases lying between them. From germline, CDR1 is LGHDT and CDR2 YNNKEL (reference sequence). Both iRepertoire HTBI primers and Arm-PCR of CDR3 regions were used to build the TCR beta libraries. In TCRdb, the multiplex PCR reads were re-called with MiXCR into one record per CDR3 protein. The data contain under 450,000 distinct CDR3 sequences, about 16% of them singletons. These same data were also listed under a study on T cells in Graves' hyperthyroidism and ophthalmopathy.

The specimen comprised peripheral blood mononuclear cells (PBMCs), sampled at new diagnosis, from a patient treated with antithyroid drugs. The chain carries TRBV3-1 and TRBJ2-2, with D uncertain. The receptor was derived from a woman between 18 and 30 years old with Graves disease. In nucleotides, the CDR3 is TGTGCCAGCAGCCAAGGGGTTCGCCCCTTAACTACCGGGGAGCTGTTTTTT. This sequence encodes CASSQGVRPLTTGELFF.